Presented here are 6 T cell receptor beta chains from one specimen sequenced in a study of T-cell memory formation after mild COVID-19. Using its own MiXCR run on the 5' RACE reads, TCRdb lists one record per CDR3 protein. The sample consists of some 180,000 distinct CDR3 sequences, about 18% of them appearing once. Sample: PBMCs or a T cell subset sorted from them (not recorded which). The receptors here all came from a man in his late teens or twenties who had mild COVID-19 (a few samples of this study predate the infection). Cell type and time point are not known.

The genes are TRBV24-1 and TRBJ2-1; D unclear. The germline CDR1 and CDR2 sequences are KGHDR and SFDVKD. This CDR3 has 14 amino acids. V lost 4 bases to trimming and J lost 6 bases, with 12 bases between them. The CDR3 sequence: CATSDPPGSNEQFF. The CDR3 DNA follows: TGTGCCACCAGTGACCCCCCGGGCTCCAATGAGCAGTTCTTC.

This clonotype was seen a few times. This chain joins TRBV7-9 and TRBJ1-1, with D perhaps matching TRBD1 (6 bases). CDR3 length: 14 amino acids. Germline CDR1 and CDR2: SEHNR and FQNEAQ (reference sequence). The V and J ends lost 2 bases and 4 bases respectively, with 11 bases between them. The CDR3 nucleotides are TGTGCCAGCAGCTTAAACAGGGCCGGCACTGAAGCTTTCTTT. Translated, it gives CASSLNRAGTEAFF.

This rearrangement joins TRBV6-5 to TRBJ2-7, with D perhaps assigned TRBD1 or TRBD2 (5 bases each). The CDR3 runs 15 residues. The germline V gene encodes CDR1 MNHEY and CDR2 SVGAGI. V shed 4 bases and J shed 0 bases, with 13 bases lying between them. The CDR3 nucleotides are TGTGCCAGCAGTTTGCGAGGTGGGGGCTCCTACGAGCAGTACTTC. This gives the protein CASSLRGGGSYEQYF.

The V gene is TRBV5-4, the J gene TRBJ2-5; D possibly corresponds to TRBD2 (6 bases). V lost 6 bases and J 5 bases, leaving 17 bases between the germline ends. CDR1 is SGHNT, CDR2 YYREEE, per germline (reference sequence). This CDR3 is 14 amino acids long. This CDR3 is CASKLGTFEETQYF. CDR3 coding DNA: TGTGCCAGCAAGTTAGGGACTTTTGAGGAGACCCAGTACTTC.

Ten or more counts support this clonotype. The V and J genes are TRBV5-1 and TRBJ2-5; D gene uncertain. With 4 bases removed from V and 1 base from J, the gap between germline ends came to 14 bases. Germline-derived CDR1 and CDR2 are SGHRS and YFSETQ. The CDR3 has 15 amino acids. The CDR3 nucleotides read TGCGCCAGCAGCCCGCAAGGTCGGGTCCAAGAGACCCAGTACTTC. This codes for CASSPQGRVQETQYF.

This clonotype was found a few times. The chain joins TRBV7-9 to TRBJ2-5; D unresolved. This CDR3 spans 13 amino acids. Germline V gene sequence: CDR1 SEHNR, CDR2 FQNEAQ (reference sequence). Trimming cost V 5 bases and J 4 bases, with 11 bases left between them. The CDR3 DNA sequence: TGTGCCAGCAGCCAAAACCGGGTAGAGACCCAGTACTTC. Amino acids: CASSQNRVETQYF.